This is a list of T cell receptor beta chains from one sample in a study of Ad26.COV2.S vaccination and SARS-CoV-2 variants. Here immunoSEQ multiplex PCR was the method, and the copy in TCRdb shows in-frame clones only, minus some. This table holds some 520,000 clones, around nine tenths found once. Sequenced here: peripheral blood, sampled in a trial of Ad26.COV2.S vaccine versus placebo. Every receptor here comes from a person between 18 and 65 years old who received the Ad26.COV2.S COVID-19 vaccine or a placebo. Both conserved end residues are part of each CDR3. The D gene is left open where the match is weak. Size tells how often a clone was seen (once, few, many) or the class of an expanded clone, and some rows leave it out.

V	size	J	D	CDR3	DNA
TRBV5-4	.	TRBJ2-1	TRBD2	CASSWTSGSSDEQFF	TGTGCCAGCAGCTGGACTAGCGGGAGTAGCGATGAGCAGTTCTTC
TRBV28	.	TRBJ2-1	.	CASSLSYNEQFF	TGTGCCAGCAGTCTTTCATACAATGAGCAGTTCTTC
TRBV24-1	once	TRBJ2-7	TRBD2	CATSTSGRGEQYF	TGTGCCACCAGTACGAGCGGGAGAGGGGAGCAGTACTTC
TRBV9	once	TRBJ2-1	.	CASSVGTANNEQFF	TGTGCCAGCAGCGTCGGGACCGCTAACAATGAGCAGTTCTTC
TRBV5-4	.	TRBJ2-1	.	CASSSSHPYNEQFF	TGTGCCAGCAGCTCGAGTCATCCCTACAATGAGCAGTTCTTC
TRBV28	.	TRBJ1-1	.	CASSLTRSEAFF	TGTGCCAGCAGTTTGACCCGATCTGAAGCTTTCTTT
TRBV7-9	.	TRBJ1-2	.	CASSPPANPYGYTF	TGTGCCAGCAGCCCCCCAGCAAACCCCTATGGCTACACCTTC
TRBV25-1	.	TRBJ1-1	.	CASSQPEGGNTEAFF	TGTGCCAGCAGTCAACCCGAGGGCGGGAACACTGAAGCTTTCTTT
TRBV30	.	TRBJ2-5	TRBD2	CAWKTPGLAGETQYF	TGTGCCTGGAAGACCCCCGGGCTAGCGGGAGAGACCCAGTACTTC
TRBV5-6	few	TRBJ2-1	.	CASSLDIGSYNEQFF	TGTGCCAGCAGCTTGGACATCGGCTCCTACAATGAGCAGTTCTTC
TRBV12-5	once	TRBJ1-1	TRBD1	CASGPTGRNTEAFF	TGTGCTAGTGGACCGACAGGGCGGAACACTGAAGCTTTCTTT
TRBV19	.	TRBJ2-2	TRBD1	CASSTSRGRYGELFF	TGTGCCAGTAGTACGAGCAGGGGGCGGTACGGGGAGCTGTTTTTT
TRBV7-9	few	TRBJ1-5	.	CASSHAGNNQPQHF	TGTGCCAGCAGCCACGCAGGGAATAATCAGCCCCAGCATTTT
TRBV7-2	.	TRBJ2-7	TRBD1	CASSRTGTVYPYEQYF	TGTGCCAGCAGCCGCACCGGGACAGTCTATCCCTACGAGCAGTACTTC
TRBV18	.	TRBJ1-1	.	CASSPQGKGTEAFF	TGTGCCAGCTCACCACAAGGAAAGGGCACTGAAGCTTTCTTT
TRBV27	.	TRBJ1-5	.	CASSLSGPKVSNQPQHF	TGTGCCAGCAGTCTATCGGGACCCAAGGTTAGCAATCAGCCCCAGCATTTT
TRBV7-2	few	TRBJ2-7	TRBD2	CASSLARGAKLRTYEQYF	TGTGCCAGCAGCTTAGCGCGGGGGGCAAAATTAAGAACCTACGAGCAGTACTTC